These 18 T cell receptor beta chains came from one sample sequenced in a study of blood T cell repertoires in COVID-19. The table came from immunoSEQ multiplex PCR; TCRdb's copy has only in-frame clones and leaves some out. This table has 350,000 or so clones, about 90% appearing once. Input material: PBMCs or T cells enriched from blood (not recorded which). The origin of the receptors is a woman in her 30s who had recovered from COVID-19.

The chain has TRBV18 and TRBJ2-3, with D perhaps TRBD1 (6 bases). Germline CDR1 KGHSH, CDR2 LQKENI. This CDR3 contains 14 residues. Trimming took off 3 bases at V and 0 bases at J, with 7 bases between the two ends. CDR3 sequence reads: CASSPGASTDTQYF. Written as DNA, the CDR3 is TGTGCCAGCTCACCGGGGGCTAGCACAGATACGCAGTATTTT.

V usage is TRBV27 and J usage is TRBJ2-1; 8 bases agree with TRBD1. Unmatched junction bases numbered 6, after V lost 5 bases and J lost 9 bases. The CDR3 sequence is 13 residues long. CDR1 MNHEY and CDR2 SMNVEV come from the germline V gene (reference sequence). The CDR3 sequence is CASSVTGGIEQFF. CDR3 DNA: TGTGCCAGCAGTGTTACAGGGGGGATTGAGCAGTTCTTC.

This clone was picked up a small number of times. This sequence joins TRBV7-2 and TRBJ1-2; D is unresolved. Germline V lookup: CDR1 SGHTA, CDR2 FQGNSA. This CDR3 has 14 amino acids. V lost 1 base and J 3 bases, leaving 9 bases between the germline ends. The CDR3, as DNA: TGTGCCAGCAGCTTAGAAGGAGACTACTATGGCTACACCTTC. It specifies CASSLEGDYYGYTF.

The rearrangement joins TRBV5-4 to TRBJ2-5; D is possibly TRBD1 (6 bases). Germline CDR1 and CDR2: SGHNT and YYREEE (reference sequence). V lost 1 base, J lost 3 bases, and 10 bases lay in between. The CDR3 contains 14 residues. The CDR3 is CASSLNPGEETQYF. The DNA for the CDR3 is TGTGCCAGCAGCTTGAATCCAGGGGAAGAGACCCAGTACTTC. The full variable domain, completed using reference TRBV5-4 and TRBJ2-5, is ETGVTQSPTHLIKTRGQQVTLRCSSQSGHNTVSWYQQALGQGPQFIFQYYREEENGRGNFPPRFSGLQFPNYSSELNVNALELDDSALYLCASSLNPGEETQYFGPGTRLLVL.

The chain's CDR3 is CAISESGGVGNQPQHF. The CDR3 nucleotides read TGTGCCATCAGTGAGTCGGGAGGGGTAGGCAATCAGCCCCAGCATTTT. The chain carries TRBV10-3 and TRBJ1-5; tentative D call: TRBD1 (5 bases). The germline gives CDR1 ENHRY, CDR2 SYGVKD. The ends were cut back, 0 bases at V and 2 bases at J, with 11 bases in the middle. This CDR3 is built from 16 residues.

The chain joins TRBV3-1 (or the pseudogene TRBV3-2) to TRBJ1-6, with a tentative D call TRBD1 (5 bases). With 1 base removed from V and 4 bases from J, the gap between germline ends came to 20 bases. Germline V gives CDR1 LGHDT, CDR2 YNNKEL (reference sequence). This CDR3 has 19 residues. The CDR3 DNA sequence: TGTGCCAGCAGCCAAGCGGGGGGGTGGAGGGTTGATTATAATTCACCCCTCCACTTT. Translating it yields CASSQAGGWRVDYNSPLHF.

The J gene is TRBJ1-4, the V gene TRBV7-2, with a weak D call TRBD1 (5 bases). The CDR3 is made up of 15 amino acids. Germline V gene sequence: CDR1 SGHTA, CDR2 FQGNSA. V lost 1 base, J lost 8 bases, and 14 bases lay in between. As DNA, the CDR3 is TGTGCCAGCAGCTTAGATCGGGGGATGGGGGAAAAACTGTTTTTT. Translation gives CASSLDRGMGEKLFF.

This rearrangement joins TRBV11-3 to TRBJ1-5; 8 bases map to TRBD1. Germline CDR1 is SGHNT and CDR2 is YENEEA. The CDR3 spans 20 residues. V gave up 3 bases and J gave up 3 bases; unmatched junction bases: 19. CDR3 DNA sequence: TGTGCCAGCAGCTTGCACCCAAATCGGAGACAGGGGTATGACAATCAGCCCCAGCATTTT. This gives the protein CASSLHPNRRQGYDNQPQHF.

The rearrangement joins TRBV30 to TRBJ2-5; 8 bases are a match to TRBD1. The ends lost 5 bases at V and 3 bases at J; junction bases unmatched: 8. Germline CDR1 GTSNPN, CDR2 SVGIG (reference sequence). The CDR3 is 14 amino acids. This CDR3 is CAWLSAGGEETQYF. The CDR3 region has the DNA TGTGCCTGGTTATCGGCAGGGGGCGAAGAGACCCAGTACTTC.

The chain carries TRBV6-5 and TRBJ2-5; 10 bases are shared with TRBD2. Unmatched junction bases numbered 5, after V lost 7 bases and J lost 0 bases. Germline CDR1 is MNHEY and CDR2 is SVGAGI. The CDR3 length is 15 residues. The CDR3 loop reads CASIPSGGNQETQYF. The CDR3 nucleotides are TGTGCCAGCATTCCTAGCGGGGGTAACCAAGAGACCCAGTACTTC.

V is TRBV7-6 and J is TRBJ1-6; D not resolved. V was cut by 2 bases and J by 6 bases, with 11 bases left in between. The CDR3 sequence is 15 residues long. CDR1 is SGHVS, CDR2 FNYEAQ, per germline. CDR3 protein: CASSLSAGLNSPLHF. Written as DNA, the CDR3 is TGTGCCAGCAGCTTAAGTGCAGGACTTAATTCACCCCTCCACTTT.

The gene calls are TRBV19 and TRBJ1-1; D not certain. Germline V gene sequence: CDR1 LNHDA, CDR2 SQIVND (reference sequence). This CDR3 has 13 amino acids. V was pared by 8 bases and J by 2 bases, with 12 bases between. The CDR3 reads CASQAGANTEAFF. In DNA form, the CDR3 reads TGTGCCAGTCAGGCGGGTGCCAACACTGAAGCTTTCTTT.

This chain uses TRBV28 with TRBJ2-7, with 8 bases that match TRBD1. This CDR3 comprises 15 residues. From germline, CDR1 is MDHEN and CDR2 SYDVKM. The V gene end was trimmed by 4 bases and the J gene end by 2 bases; junction bases not matched to a gene: 7. CDR3 in amino acids: CASSSQGAGPYEQYF. Written as DNA, the CDR3 is TGTGCCAGCAGTTCCCAGGGGGCCGGCCCCTACGAGCAGTACTTC.

The chain is built from TRBV28 and TRBJ1-6; D is perhaps TRBD1 (5 bases). The CDR3 totals 19 residues. Trimming pared 0 bases from V and 0 bases from J, leaving 15 bases between. Germline lookup yields CDR1 MDHEN and CDR2 SYDVKM. CDR3 residues: CASSLWTVTESSYNSPLHF. The CDR3 bases are TGTGCCAGCAGTTTATGGACAGTAACGGAAAGCTCCTATAATTCACCCCTCCACTTT. The whole variable domain, filled in from reference TRBV28 and TRBJ1-6, reads DVKVTQSSRYLVKRTGEKVFLECVQDMDHENMFWYRQDPGLGLRLIYFSYDVKMKEKGDIPEGYSVSREKKERFSLILESASTNQTSMYLCASSLWTVTESSYNSPLHFGNGTRLTVT.

V usage is TRBV6-1 and J usage is TRBJ2-3; weak D call: TRBD1 (6 bases). Germline V gene sequence: CDR1 MNHNS, CDR2 SASEGT. The CDR3 loop spans 15 amino acids. Trimming stripped 2 bases from V and 2 bases from J, with 11 bases between. The CDR3 sequence is CASSEPGVYTDTQYF. CDR3 nucleotide sequence: TGTGCCAGCAGTGAACCAGGGGTCTACACAGATACGCAGTATTTT.

V usage is TRBV24-1 and J usage is TRBJ1-5; 10 bases map to TRBD1. This CDR3 contains 15 residues. J was trimmed by 5 bases and V by 4 bases; bases with no gene match: 4. CDR1 and CDR2 (germline): KGHDR, SFDVKD. The CDR3 sequence: CATSEGGTGDQPQHF. The CDR3, as DNA: TGTGCCACCAGTGAAGGCGGGACAGGGGATCAGCCCCAGCATTTT.

This chain connects TRBV18 to TRBJ1-5; no definite D call. V was trimmed by 3 bases and J by 1 base, leaving 4 bases between them. The CDR3 has 13 amino acids. Germline CDR1 KGHSH, CDR2 LQKENI. CDR3 in amino acids: CASSPQSNQPQHF. In nucleotides, the CDR3 is TGTGCCAGCTCACCCCAGAGCAATCAGCCCCAGCATTTT.

J is TRBJ2-3 and V is TRBV5-4; TRBD2 aligns across 8 bases. The germline gives CDR1 SGHNT, CDR2 YYREEE (reference sequence). The V gene end was trimmed by 4 bases and the J gene end by 3 bases; junction bases not matched to a gene: 13. There are 17 residues in the CDR3. In DNA, the CDR3 is TGTGCCAGCAGCACCGACCTAGCGGGCGGGGATACAGATACGCAGTATTTT. This translates into CASSTDLAGGDTDTQYF.